This T cell receptor beta chain was recovered during a study of T-cell memory formation after mild COVID-19. Overall study results and limits: The study found contracting CD4+ clones mainly in CM and EM and contracting CD8+ clones in EMRA.

Note on this clonotype: The target antigen is unknown.

The CDR3 spans 14 residues. V lost 1 base to trimming and J lost 0 bases, with 5 bases between them. Germline V gene lookup returns CDR1 SEHNR and CDR2 FQNEAQ (reference sequence). 5'RACE primed at constant segments yielded TCR alpha and TCR beta cDNA libraries bearing sample barcodes and UMIs. MiXCR, run by TCRdb on the 5' RACE reads, gives a single entry per CDR3 protein. In the table there are roughly 130,000 distinct CDR3 sequences, roughly 15% of which are singletons. The sequence was obtained from an adult woman who had mild COVID-19 (a few samples of this study predate the infection). Cell type and time point are not known. The J gene is TRBJ2-3, the V gene TRBV7-9; D is undetermined. The sequenced sample was PBMCs or a T cell subset sorted from them (not recorded which). CDR3 coding DNA: TGTGCCAGCAGCTTAGTTGACAGCACAGATACGCAGTATTTT. As protein: CASSLVDSTDTQYF.